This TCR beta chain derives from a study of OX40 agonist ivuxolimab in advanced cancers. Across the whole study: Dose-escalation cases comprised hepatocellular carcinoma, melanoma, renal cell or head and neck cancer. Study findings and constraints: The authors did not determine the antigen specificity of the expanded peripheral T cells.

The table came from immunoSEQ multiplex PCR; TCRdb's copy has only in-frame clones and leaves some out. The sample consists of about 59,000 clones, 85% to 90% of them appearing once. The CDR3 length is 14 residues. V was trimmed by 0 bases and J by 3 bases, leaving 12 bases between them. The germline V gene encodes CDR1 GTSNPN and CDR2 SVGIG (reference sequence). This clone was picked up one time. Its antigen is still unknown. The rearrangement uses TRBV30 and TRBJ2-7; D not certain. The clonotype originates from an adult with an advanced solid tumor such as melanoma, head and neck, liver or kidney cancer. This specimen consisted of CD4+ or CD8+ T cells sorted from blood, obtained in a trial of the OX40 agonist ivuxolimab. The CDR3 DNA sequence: TGTGCCTGGAGTGTACAAGGGTTAGGCTACGAGCAGTACTTC. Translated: CAWSVQGLGYEQYF.